This passage covers 12 T cell receptor beta chains from one sample sequenced in a study of cytomegalovirus exposure and HLA in healthy donors. TCRdb's copy holds only in-frame clones and misses some; the assay was immunoSEQ multiplex PCR. The table shows over 20,000 clones, with around 97% occurring only once. Sequenced material: PBMCs. The receptors originated from a man aged 25 to 40 in good health and CMV-seropositive.

The J gene is TRBJ2-3, the V gene TRBV13; TRBD1 matches 10 bases. Germline V gives CDR1 PRHDT, CDR2 FYEKMQ (reference sequence). V was pared by 5 bases and J by 9 bases, with 5 bases of the junction left unmatched. The CDR3 is 13 amino acids. The chain's CDR3 is CASSPDRGCTQYF. CDR3 in DNA: TGTGCCAGCAGCCCGGACAGGGGGTGCACGCAGTATTTT.

The chain joins TRBV28 to TRBJ2-2; 9 nucleotides agree with TRBD2. V gave up 10 bases and J gave up 2 bases; unmatched junction bases: 5. Germline CDR1 and CDR2: MDHEN and SYDVKM. This CDR3 contains 14 residues. DNA for the CDR3: TGTGCCATCATGACTAGCGGTAACACCGGGGAGCTGTTTTTT. Translated: CAIMTSGNTGELFF.

As to this clone: A read error may produce the germline difference seen at one junction end. The chain joins TRBV6-5 to TRBJ1-3; D call uncertain. The CDR3 sequence is 14 residues long. Germline CDR1 MNHEY, CDR2 SVGAGI. The CDR3 DNA follows: TGTGCCAGCAGTTACTCGCGGCCTGGAGACACCATATATTTT. The encoded protein is CASSYSRPGDTIYF.

CDR3 sequence (DNA): TGTGCCAGCAGTTTCATTAACGGGGAGGGAGAGACCCAGTACTTC. This sequence encodes CASSFINGEGETQYF. The chain employs TRBV5-4 and TRBJ2-5; 7 bases are a match to TRBD2. This CDR3 comprises 15 residues. CDR1 SGHNT and CDR2 YYREEE come from the germline V gene (reference sequence). J gave up 4 bases and V 5 bases, and 11 bases lay outside the gene matches.

This rearrangement joins TRBV5-1 to TRBJ1-4, with D possibly matching TRBD1 (6 bases). CDR1 SGHRS and CDR2 YFSETQ come from the germline V gene. V was clipped by 1 base and J by 8 bases, with 21 bases between them. The CDR3 extends over 17 amino acids. The CDR3 bases are TGCGCCAGCAGCTTGAAGGCGAACAGGGTGTATGGAGAAAAACTGTTTTTT. Translated: CASSLKANRVYGEKLFF. Looking up the rest from reference TRBV5-1 and TRBJ1-4 gives the full variable domain: KAGVTQTPRYLIKTRGQQVTLSCSPISGHRSVSWYQQTPGQGLQFLFEYFSETQRNKGNFPGRFSGRQFSNSRSEMNVSTLELGDSALYLCASSLKANRVYGEKLFFGSGTQLSVL.

This clone was recorded once. The chain is built from TRBV4-2 and TRBJ2-7; D unresolved. Between the trimmed V and J ends, which lost 1 base and 2 bases, there was a span of 12 bases. Per germline, CDR1 LGHNA and CDR2 YNFKEQ. The CDR3 sequence is 15 residues long. CDR3 amino acids: CASSQASTAAYEQYF. CDR3 nucleotide sequence: TGTGCCAGCAGCCAAGCATCAACAGCAGCCTACGAGCAGTACTTC.

V usage is TRBV25-1 and J usage is TRBJ1-2; TRBD1 is a possible D gene (5 bases). This CDR3 comprises 15 residues. Trimming cost V 6 bases and J 5 bases, with 19 bases left between them. The germline gives CDR1 MGHDK, CDR2 SYGVNS. This CDR3 is CASSGGTDALYGYTF. The CDR3, as DNA: TGTGCCAGCAGCGGCGGGACCGACGCCCTTTATGGCTACACCTTC.

This sequence joins TRBV4-3 and TRBJ2-7; D perhaps matches TRBD1 (5 bases). This CDR3 contains 17 residues. Trimming left V 0 bases short and J 1 base short, with 16 bases between. Germline CDR1 is LGHNA and CDR2 is YSLEER. CDR3 DNA sequence: TGCGCCAGCAGCCAAGATTGGGCCCAGGGCACATCCTACGAGCAGTACTTC. Protein sequence: CASSQDWAQGTSYEQYF.

V and J are TRBV9 and TRBJ2-7; D possibly corresponds to TRBD2 (6 bases). Germline CDR1 SGDLS, CDR2 YYNGEE. With 7 bases removed from V and 6 bases from J, the gap between germline ends came to 14 bases. The CDR3 runs to 12 residues. The CDR3 sequence: CASPTAGGEQYF. The DNA of the CDR3 is TGTGCCAGCCCAACGGCCGGGGGCGAGCAGTACTTC.

J is TRBJ2-7 and V is TRBV2; 7 bases fit TRBD2. The junction had 9 bases not matched to a gene; V was cut back by 5 bases and J by 5 bases. Germline values: CDR1 SNHLY, CDR2 FYNNEI. This CDR3 spans 14 amino acids. The CDR3, as DNA: TGTGCCAGCAGTCTCTGGCGGGAGAAAGACGAGCAGTACTTC. This codes for CASSLWREKDEQYF.

This sequence joins TRBV4-1 and TRBJ2-7; maybe TRBD1 (6 bases). V was clipped by 3 bases and J by 1 base, with 16 bases between them. This CDR3 is built from 16 residues. The germline V gene has CDR1 MGHRA and CDR2 YSYEKL. The CDR3 spells CASSHFLVDRSYEQYF. The CDR3 coding sequence is TGCGCCAGCAGCCATTTCCTGGTGGACAGATCCTACGAGCAGTACTTC.

The genes are TRBV7-2 and TRBJ2-2, with a weak D call TRBD1 (5 bases). Per germline, CDR1 SGHTA and CDR2 FQGNSA. The V gene lost 1 base and the J gene lost 2 bases, with 14 bases spanning the gap. There are 17 residues in the CDR3. This chain's CDR3 is CASSLVAGQINTGELFF. The DNA for the CDR3 is TGTGCCAGCAGCTTAGTCGCAGGGCAGATAAACACCGGGGAGCTGTTTTTT.